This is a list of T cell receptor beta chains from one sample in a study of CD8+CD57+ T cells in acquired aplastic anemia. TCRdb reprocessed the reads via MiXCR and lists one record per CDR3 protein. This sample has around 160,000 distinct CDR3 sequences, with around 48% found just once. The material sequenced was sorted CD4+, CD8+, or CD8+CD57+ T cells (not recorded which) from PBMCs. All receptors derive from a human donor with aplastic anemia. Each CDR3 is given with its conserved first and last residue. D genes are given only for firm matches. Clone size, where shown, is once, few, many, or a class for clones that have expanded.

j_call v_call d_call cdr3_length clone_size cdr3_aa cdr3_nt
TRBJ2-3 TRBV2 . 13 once CASSDDHTDTQYF TGTGCCAGCAGTGATGACCACACAGATACGCAGTATTTT
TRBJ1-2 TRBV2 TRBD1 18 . CASSGQTGAVGFGYGYTF TGTGCCAGCAGTGGACAGACAGGGGCGGTAGGTTTCGGCTATGGCTACACCTTC
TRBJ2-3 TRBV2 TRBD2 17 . CASRDYIAGASTDTQYF TGTGCCAGCAGGGACTATATAGCGGGGGCTAGCACAGATACGCAGTATTTT
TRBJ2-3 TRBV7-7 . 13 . CASSLDFTDTQYF TGTGCTAGCAGCTTGGACTTCACAGATACGCAGTATTTT
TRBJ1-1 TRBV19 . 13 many CASSTGVNTEAFF TGTGCCAGTAGTACGGGTGTGAACACTGAAGCTTTCTTT
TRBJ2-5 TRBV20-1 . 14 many CSARDETGGETQYF TGCAGTGCTAGAGATGAGACAGGTGGGGAGACCCAGTACTTC
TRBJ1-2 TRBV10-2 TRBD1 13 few CASRGQASYGYTF TGCGCCAGCAGAGGACAGGCGAGCTATGGCTACACCTTC
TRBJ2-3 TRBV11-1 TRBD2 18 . CASSTSGTSGRRQDTQYF TGTGCCAGCAGCACTTCCGGGACTAGCGGGAGGCGTCAAGATACGCAGTATTTT
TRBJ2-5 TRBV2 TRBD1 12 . CASVQGVKTQYF TGTGCCAGCGTCCAGGGGGTAAAGACCCAGTACTTC
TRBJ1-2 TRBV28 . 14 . CASSQDSRDYGYTF TGTGCCAGCAGCCAAGACAGCAGGGACTATGGCTACACCTTC
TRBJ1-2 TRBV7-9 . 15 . CASSLASVANYGYTF TGTGCCAGCAGCTTAGCTTCAGTAGCTAACTATGGCTACACCTTC
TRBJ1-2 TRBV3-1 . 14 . CASNLAGDAQGYTF TGTGCCAGCAACCTCGCGGGGGATGCGCAGGGCTACACCTTC
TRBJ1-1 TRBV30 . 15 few CAWRGASQAVSEAFF TGTGCCTGGAGGGGGGCCAGCCAAGCGGTCTCTGAAGCTTTCTTT
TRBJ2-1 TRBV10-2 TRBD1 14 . CASSDPDRGNEQFF TGCGCCAGCAGTGACCCGGACAGGGGCAATGAGCAGTTCTTC
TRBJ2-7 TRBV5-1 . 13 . CASSGEDWTEQYF TGCGCCAGCAGCGGGGAAGATTGGACCGAGCAGTACTTC
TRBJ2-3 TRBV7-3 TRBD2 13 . CASSRPGGDTQYF TGTGCCAGCAGCCGACCGGGGGGAGATACGCAGTATTTT
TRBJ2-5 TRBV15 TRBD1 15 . CATSRDRDREETQYF TGTGCCACCAGCAGAGACCGGGACAGGGAGGAGACCCAGTACTTC
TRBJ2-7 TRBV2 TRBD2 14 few CASSRDYTSYEQYF TGTGCCAGTTCCAGGGACTACACCTCCTACGAGCAGTACTTC
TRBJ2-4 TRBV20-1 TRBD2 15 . CSARVGSGRENIQYF TGCAGTGCTAGAGTTGGTAGCGGGAGGGAAAACATTCAGTACTTC
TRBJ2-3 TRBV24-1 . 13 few CATSEGAPDTQYF TGTGCCACCAGTGAAGGAGCTCCAGATACGCAGTATTTT
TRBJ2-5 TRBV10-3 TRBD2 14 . CATTTSGTEETQYF TGTGCCACCACAACTAGCGGGACCGAGGAGACCCAGTACTTC
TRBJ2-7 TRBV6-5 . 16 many CASSYSRTGWGYEQYF TGTGCCAGCAGTTACTCGAGAACTGGGTGGGGGTACGAGCAGTACTTC
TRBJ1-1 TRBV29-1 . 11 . CSVYVNTEAFF TGCAGCGTTTATGTCAACACTGAAGCTTTCTTT
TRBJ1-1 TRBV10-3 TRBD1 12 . CAGQGMNTEAFF TGTGCCGGACAGGGCATGAACACTGAAGCTTTCTTT
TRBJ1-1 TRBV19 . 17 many CASSMGRGSIMNTEAFF TGTGCCAGTAGTATGGGCAGGGGCTCAATCATGAACACTGAAGCTTTCTTT
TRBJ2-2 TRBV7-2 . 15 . CASSRVPENTGELFF TGTGCCAGCAGCCGGGTCCCAGAGAACACCGGGGAGCTGTTTTTT
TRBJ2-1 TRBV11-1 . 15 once CASSPEGGADNEQFF TGTGCCAGCAGCCCAGAGGGGGGGGCGGACAATGAGCAGTTCTTC
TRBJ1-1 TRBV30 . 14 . CAWSVGGAATEAFF TGTGCCTGGAGTGTAGGGGGGGCAGCCACTGAAGCTTTCTTT
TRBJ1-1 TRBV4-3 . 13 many CASSQEDGFEAFF TGCGCCAGCAGCCAGGAAGACGGATTTGAAGCTTTCTTT
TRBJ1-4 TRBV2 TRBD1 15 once CAGGQGAMGREKLFF TGTGCCGGGGGACAGGGGGCGATGGGGCGTGAAAAACTGTTTTTT
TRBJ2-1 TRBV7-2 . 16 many CASSLGSRFLNNEQFF TGTGCCAGCAGCTTAGGATCGAGGTTCCTCAACAATGAGCAGTTCTTC
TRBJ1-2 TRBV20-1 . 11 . CSARDLVGYTF TGCAGTGCTAGAGATCTGGTGGGCTACACCTTC
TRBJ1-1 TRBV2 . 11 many CASRPNTEAFF TGTGCCAGCAGACCCAACACTGAAGCTTTCTTT
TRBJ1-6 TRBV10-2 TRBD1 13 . CASDRDRGSPLHF TGCGCCAGCGACCGGGACAGGGGGTCACCCCTCCACTTT
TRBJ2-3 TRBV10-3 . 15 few CAISWGGLNTDTQYF TGTGCCATCAGCTGGGGCGGCCTGAACACAGATACGCAGTATTTT
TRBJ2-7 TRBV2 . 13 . CASSPQSSYEQYF TGTGCCAGCAGCCCTCAGTCCTCCTACGAGCAGTACTTC
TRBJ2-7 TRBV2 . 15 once CASSEAQGTGGEQYF TGTGCCAGCAGTGAAGCGCAGGGGACGGGCGGCGAGCAGTACTTC
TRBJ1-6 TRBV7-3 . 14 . CASSLGGLGSPLHF TGTGCCAGCAGCTTGGGGGGGCTGGGTTCACCCCTCCACTTT
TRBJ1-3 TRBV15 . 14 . CATSRDRGGNTIYF TGTGCCACCAGCAGAGACAGGGGAGGAAACACCATATATTTT
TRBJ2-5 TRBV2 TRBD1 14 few CASYPRGRQETQYF TGTGCCAGCTACCCTAGGGGGCGTCAAGAGACCCAGTACTTC
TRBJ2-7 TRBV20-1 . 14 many CSALQGFSGFEQYF TGCAGTGCTCTTCAGGGGTTTAGCGGGTTCGAGCAGTACTTC
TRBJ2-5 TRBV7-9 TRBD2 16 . CASSLAGTSGKETQYF TGTGCCAGCAGCTTGGCAGGGACTAGCGGGAAAGAGACCCAGTACTTC
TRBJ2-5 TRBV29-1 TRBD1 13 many CSVAEGQGETQYF TGCAGCGTCGCGGAGGGACAGGGAGAGACCCAGTACTTC
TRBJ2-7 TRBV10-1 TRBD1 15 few CASREPQGISYEQYF TGCGCCAGCAGGGAACCACAGGGGATCTCGTACGAGCAGTACTTC
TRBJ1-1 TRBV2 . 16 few CASSEGGGLGNTEAFF TGTGCCAGCAGTGAGGGGGGGGGACTCGGGAACACTGAAGCTTTCTTT
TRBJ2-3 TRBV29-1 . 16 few CSVLLGQARLADTQYF TGCAGCGTACTTTTAGGGCAGGCTAGATTGGCAGATACGCAGTATTTT
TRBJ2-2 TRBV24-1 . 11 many CATAGTGELFF TGTGCCACAGCTGGCACCGGGGAGCTGTTTTTT
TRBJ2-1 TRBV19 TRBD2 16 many CASSMVLGTSGNEQFF TGTGCCAGTAGTATGGTACTCGGGACTAGCGGCAATGAGCAGTTCTTC
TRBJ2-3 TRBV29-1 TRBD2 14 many CSSTRLAVTDTQYF TGCAGCTCAACGCGACTAGCGGTTACAGATACGCAGTATTTT
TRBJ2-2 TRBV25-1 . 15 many CASSEFVSFTGELFF TGTGCCAGCAGTGAATTCGTCAGTTTCACCGGGGAGCTGTTTTTT
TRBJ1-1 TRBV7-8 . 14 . CASSSRQVDTEAFF TGTGCCAGCAGCTCCCGACAGGTGGACACTGAAGCTTTCTTT
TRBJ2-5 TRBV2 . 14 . CASSEQSFRETQYF TGTGCCAGCAGTGAGCAGAGTTTCAGGGAGACCCAGTACTTC
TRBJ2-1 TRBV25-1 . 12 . CASKGLVNEQFF TGTGCCAGCAAAGGGTTGGTCAATGAGCAGTTCTTC
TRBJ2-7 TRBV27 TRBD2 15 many CASSPSLAGGRPQYF TGTGCCAGCAGTCCTTCACTAGCGGGAGGGAGGCCCCAGTACTTC